The clone carrying this TCR beta chain was counted at least ten times. The data derive from a study of T-cell reconstitution after alpha-beta-depleted transplantation in children. Germline CDR1 and CDR2: SGHRS and YFSETQ. This CDR3 is built from 13 residues. Deletions cut 0 bases from V and 3 bases from J, with 6 bases between. Unique molecular identifiers were incorporated into the prepared TCRbeta library. TCRdb re-analysed the PCR reads in MiXCR, keeping a single row per CDR3 protein. Here the sample spans around 680,000 distinct CDR3 sequences, 16% being singletons. This receptor was identified in a human donor who donated a stem cell graft to a child with acute myeloid leukemia. The sample was PBMCs from the stem cell graft donor, taken from the stem cell graft. This chain links TRBV5-1 with TRBJ1-2; D unclear. CDR3 protein: CASSLGVDYGYTF. In DNA, the CDR3 is TGCGCCAGCAGCTTGGGGGTCGACTATGGCTACACCTTC. The whole variable domain, remainder taken from reference TRBV5-1 and TRBJ1-2, is KAGVTQTPRYLIKTRGQQVTLSCSPISGHRSVSWYQQTPGQGLQFLFEYFSETQRNKGNFPGRFSGRQFSNSRSEMNVSTLELGDSALYLCASSLGVDYGYTFGSGTRLTVV.